The 29 T cell receptor beta chains listed next were all sequenced from one sample in a study of human T cells and chemical hapten exposure. TCRdb re-analysed the RACE reads in MiXCR, keeping a single row per CDR3 protein. The table lists about 92,000 distinct CDR3 sequences, 9.5% to 13% of them singletons. Regarding time point: patch test 3, about 24 weeks after DPC sensitization. As for treatment: therapeutic diphenylcyclopropenone sensitization with weekly scalp DPC. The sample was whole blood, taken in connection with sensitization to the hapten diphenylcyclopropenone (DPC). The source of these receptors is a woman aged 25 to 45 with alopecia areata. Some clones in this sample may be carry-over from other donors' samples.

This clonotype was recorded many times. V gene TRBV30 combines with J gene TRBJ2-5; no firm D call. The CDR3 runs 14 residues. Germline V lookup: CDR1 GTSNPN, CDR2 SVGIG (reference sequence). With 0 bases removed from V and 5 bases from J, the gap between germline ends came to 13 bases. This CDR3 reads CAWSVRQVPETQYF. CDR3 nucleotide sequence: TGTGCCTGGAGTGTACGCCAGGTCCCTGAGACCCAGTACTTC.

This clonotype came up many times. The chain employs TRBV5-8 and TRBJ2-1, with TRBD2 matching over 7 bases. The germline V gene has CDR1 SGHTS and CDR2 YDEGEE. The CDR3 runs to 15 residues. Unmatched junction bases numbered 6, after V lost 0 bases and J lost 6 bases. CDR3 sequence reads: CASSLEAGSLNEQFF. In DNA form, the CDR3 reads TGTGCCAGCAGCTTGGAAGCGGGAAGTCTCAATGAGCAGTTCTTC.

There are many counts of this clonotype. The V and J genes are TRBV6-1 and TRBJ2-2, with D tentatively TRBD2 (5 bases). The CDR3 runs to 18 residues. Germline V lookup: CDR1 MNHNS, CDR2 SASEGT. Trimming stripped 4 bases from V and 5 bases from J, with 23 bases between. The CDR3 here is CASSGYLLGRRGTGELFF. In nucleotides, the CDR3 is TGTGCCAGCAGTGGTTATCTACTCGGGCGGCGAGGGACCGGGGAGCTGTTTTTT.

This clonotype was counted at least ten times. This chain connects TRBV18 to TRBJ1-4; D is unresolved. The CDR3 extends over 13 amino acids. Trimming pared 2 bases from V and 2 bases from J, leaving 3 bases between. From germline, CDR1 is KGHSH and CDR2 LQKENI. CDR3: CASSPGTNEKLFF. In nucleotides, the CDR3 is TGTGCCAGCTCACCAGGCACTAATGAAAAACTGTTTTTT. Looking up the rest from reference TRBV18 and TRBJ1-4 gives the full variable domain: NAGVMQNPRHLVRRRGQEARLRCSPMKGHSHVYWYRQLPEEGLKFMVYLQKENIIDESGMPKERFSAEFPKEGPSILRIQQVVRGDSAAYFCASSPGTNEKLFFGSGTQLSVL.

The rearrangement links TRBV30 to TRBJ1-1; D possibly corresponds to TRBD1 (5 bases). The CDR3 is 12 amino acids. V gave up 0 bases and J gave up 11 bases, with 13 bases separating them. Per germline, CDR1 GTSNPN and CDR2 SVGIG (reference sequence). CDR3 nucleotides: TGTGCCTGGAGTGTACGTGGGGCCCGCGCTTTCTTT. Protein product: CAWSVRGARAFF.

In its sample, this clonotype was seen many times. This sequence joins TRBV3-1 and TRBJ1-4; TRBD1 aligns across 8 bases. Germline assignment: CDR1 LGHDT and CDR2 YNNKEL (reference sequence). The CDR3 runs 15 residues. Trimming took 0 bases from V and 10 from J; bases not matched to a gene: 7. CDR3 nucleotide sequence: TGTGCCAGCAGCCAAGATTACAGGGGGAGGGGAAAACTGTTTTTT. Protein product: CASSQDYRGRGKLFF. The entire variable domain, with the rest obtained from reference TRBV3-1 and TRBJ1-4, is as follows: DTAVSQTPKYLVTQMGNDKSIKCEQNLGHDTMYWYKQDSKKFLKIMFSYNNKELIINETVPNRFSPKSPDKAHLNLHINSLELGDSAVYFCASSQDYRGRGKLFFGSGTQLSVL.

This clonotype was seen at least ten times. This chain joins TRBV27 and TRBJ2-3, with D tentatively TRBD2 (6 bases). Germline CDR1 and CDR2: MNHEY and SMNVEV (reference sequence). The CDR3 covers 15 residues. V lost 5 bases to trimming and J lost 5 bases, with 17 bases between them. CDR3 nucleotide sequence: TGTGCCAGCAGTCCGGGACTCACCGGGGGAGATACGCAGTATTTT. As protein: CASSPGLTGGDTQYF.

This clonotype has a handful of counts. The CDR3 here is CASSLDHGSSGANVLTF. CDR3 in DNA: TGCGCCAGCAGCTTGGATCACGGAAGCTCTGGGGCCAACGTCCTGACTTTC. The rearrangement uses TRBV5-1 and TRBJ2-6; the D is unclear. This CDR3 has 17 amino acids. Trimming removed 0 bases from V and 0 bases from J, with 10 bases in between. CDR1 is SGHRS, CDR2 YFSETQ, per germline.

This clonotype was counted between two and nine times. The V gene is TRBV28, the J gene TRBJ2-6, with 8 nucleotides matching TRBD1. V dropped 8 bases and J dropped 0; count of bases not matched to a gene: 6. The germline V gene encodes CDR1 MDHEN and CDR2 SYDVKM. The CDR3 is 16 amino acids. As DNA, the CDR3 is TGTGCCAGCTCGGGACAGGCGTTCTCTGGGGCCAACGTCCTGACTTTC. Translated: CASSGQAFSGANVLTF.

This sequence joins TRBV4-1 and TRBJ2-5, with D perhaps TRBD2 (5 bases). This CDR3 contains 15 residues. V lost 0 bases and J lost 3, with 11 bases in between. Germline CDR1 MGHRA, CDR2 YSYEKL. CDR3 coding DNA: TGCGCCAGCAGCCAAGATCGGGGAGCCGAAGAGACCCAGTACTTC. This gives the protein CASSQDRGAEETQYF.

This clonotype appeared many times. The rearrangement links TRBV7-9 to TRBJ2-3, with 9 bases that match TRBD2. V trimming: 2 bases; J trimming: 2 bases; junction bases outside the gene matches: 11. Looked up from germline, CDR1 is SEHNR and CDR2 is FQNEAQ (reference sequence). The CDR3 covers 18 residues. In nucleotides, the CDR3 is TGTGCCAGCAGCTTACCCTACCTGGCGGGGGGGGCCACAGATACGCAGTATTTT. Its translation: CASSLPYLAGGATDTQYF.

There are many counts of this clonotype. The chain carries TRBV14 and TRBJ2-5; D gene uncertain. The CDR3 is 13 residues long. V lost 4 bases and J lost 5, with 11 bases in between. The germline V gene encodes CDR1 SGHDN and CDR2 FVKESK. In DNA, the CDR3 is TGTGCCAGCAGCCCAGCCCCCAAGGAGACCCAGTACTTC. Amino acids: CASSPAPKETQYF.

This clonotype was observed at least ten times. The chain is built from TRBV10-3 and TRBJ1-1; D unclear. The germline V gene encodes CDR1 ENHRY and CDR2 SYGVKD. CDR3 length: 12 amino acids. Trimming left V 6 bases short and J 5 bases short, with 10 bases between. CDR3 in DNA: TGTGCCATCAGAAACACGGGGACTGAAGCTTTCTTT. Translating gives CAIRNTGTEAFF.

This clonotype was seen only a few times. The chain uses TRBV5-1 and TRBJ2-5; D may be TRBD1 (5 bases). The CDR3 covers 13 residues. V gave up 4 bases and J gave up 4 bases, with 11 bases separating them. The germline gives CDR1 SGHRS, CDR2 YFSETQ. The chain's CDR3 is CASSPVGAETQYF. In DNA form, the CDR3 reads TGCGCCAGCAGCCCAGTAGGGGCAGAGACCCAGTACTTC. Full variable domain (rest looked up from reference TRBV5-1 and TRBJ2-5): KAGVTQTPRYLIKTRGQQVTLSCSPISGHRSVSWYQQTPGQGLQFLFEYFSETQRNKGNFPGRFSGRQFSNSRSEMNVSTLELGDSALYLCASSPVGAETQYFGPGTRLLVL.

A note on this clonotype: A much bigger clone sits one base away, suggesting this may be a read error. CDR3 sequence: CASSRRSTDTQYF. The CDR3 coding sequence is TGTGCCAGCAGCCGACGGAGCACAGATACGCAGTATTTT. This sequence joins TRBV3-1 and TRBJ2-3; D gene unclear. CDR1 is LGHDT, CDR2 YNNKEL, per germline (reference sequence). The CDR3 length is 13 residues. The V end was cut by 4 bases, the J end by 0 bases, with 5 bases between.

This clonotype appeared many times. J is TRBJ2-7 and V is TRBV2; the D gene is possibly TRBD1 (6 bases). Germline CDR1 and CDR2: SNHLY and FYNNEI. The CDR3 is 16 residues long. Trimming took 7 bases from V and 2 from J, leaving 21 bases between them. CDR3 sequence reads: CASTPPLGQGTYEQYV. DNA of the CDR3: TGTGCCAGCACCCCCCCGCTCGGGCAGGGGACCTACGAGCAGTACGTC.

This clonotype showed up many times. The rearrangement uses TRBV6-6 and TRBJ1-5; D unclear. Trimming took 2 bases from V and 5 from J, leaving 13 bases between them. The CDR3 sequence is 15 residues long. The germline CDR1 and CDR2 sequences are MNHNY and SVGAGI (reference sequence). In nucleotides, the CDR3 is TGTGCCAGCAGTTACACCGCCGGGCTCCATCAGCCCCAGCATTTT. As protein: CASSYTAGLHQPQHF.

This clonotype was counted a few times. The junction shows a germline mismatch at one end, possibly a read error. The chain links TRBV18 to TRBJ1-2; D call uncertain. CDR1 and CDR2 (germline): KGHSH, LQKENI. This CDR3 has 13 residues. For the CDR3, the DNA is TGTGCCAGCTCACCCCTCTCGGAGGGCGGCTTCACCTTC. Amino acid sequence: CASSPLSEGGFTF. Based on the CDR3 plus reference TRBV18 and TRBJ1-2, the full variable domain is NAGVMQNPRHLVRRRGQEARLRCSPMKGHSHVYWYRQLPEEGLKFMVYLQKENIIDESGMPKERFSAEFPKEGPSILRIQQVVRGDSAAYFCASSPLSEGGFTFGSGTRLTVV.

The table lists this clonotype with many counts. CDR3 region: CASTPPGLGTGELFF. Here the CDR3 DNA reads TGTGCCAGCACACCCCCCGGACTCGGCACCGGGGAGCTGTTTTTT. The chain has TRBV3-1 and TRBJ2-2; D perhaps matches TRBD2 (5 bases). Trimming left V 7 bases short and J 4 bases short, with 16 bases between. Germline V lookup: CDR1 LGHDT, CDR2 YNNKEL (reference sequence). The length of the CDR3 is 15 residues.

This clonotype was detected only a few times. The rearrangement joins TRBV10-3 to TRBJ1-5; possible D gene TRBD1, 5 bases. Germline values: CDR1 ENHRY, CDR2 SYGVKD. V gave up 10 bases and J gave up 0 bases, with 16 bases separating them. This CDR3 has 15 amino acids. CDR3 DNA sequence: TGTGCCACCTCAGGGCAGATCGTTAGCAATCAGCCCCAGCATTTT. It codes for CATSGQIVSNQPQHF.

There are many counts of this clonotype. The chain is built from TRBV5-8 and TRBJ1-1; the match to TRBD1 covers 8 bases. V lost 3 bases, J lost 4 bases, and 5 bases stayed unmatched. CDR1 and CDR2 (germline): SGHTS, YDEGEE. The CDR3 runs 14 residues. The CDR3 here is CASSSDRGSTEAFF. The CDR3 DNA reads TGTGCCAGCAGCTCCGACAGGGGAAGCACTGAAGCTTTCTTT.

This clonotype was detected ten times or more. The chain recombines TRBV11-2 with TRBJ2-3; D uncertain. CDR3 length: 12 residues. Trimming cost V 4 bases and J 6 bases, with 8 bases left between them. In germline, CDR1 is SGHAT, CDR2 FQNNGV. Here the CDR3 DNA reads TGTGCCAGCAGCTCCCGCTGGGATACGCAGTATTTT. Translation: CASSSRWDTQYF.

The sample holds many counts of this clonotype. J is TRBJ1-4 and V is TRBV28; possible D gene TRBD1, 5 bases. Trimming pared 7 bases from V and 1 base from J, leaving 19 bases between. Germline V lookup: CDR1 MDHEN, CDR2 SYDVKM. This CDR3 has 17 amino acids. CDR3: CASNTHGGRRTNEKLFF. The CDR3 coding sequence is TGTGCCAGCAATACCCATGGGGGAAGGAGAACTAATGAAAAACTGTTTTTT.

This clonotype was counted many times. V is TRBV11-2 and J is TRBJ1-1, with D maybe TRBD1 (6 bases). CDR3 size: 14 residues. Trimming removed 0 bases at V and 6 bases at J, with 11 bases between. Germline V gene lookup returns CDR1 SGHAT and CDR2 FQNNGV. The CDR3 bases are TGTGCCAGCAGCTTAGATCGGGGGGGGCCTGAAGCTTTCTTT. Its protein is CASSLDRGGPEAFF.

J is TRBJ2-2 and V is TRBV28; D ambiguous. The CDR3 loop spans 16 amino acids. Trimming took 1 base from V and 1 from J, leaving 10 bases between them. Germline lookup yields CDR1 MDHEN and CDR2 SYDVKM. CDR3 sequence reads: CASSLYPPGNTGELFF. CDR3 sequence (DNA): TGTGCCAGCAGTTTATACCCCCCAGGGAACACCGGGGAGCTGTTTTTT. The whole variable domain, filled in from reference TRBV28 and TRBJ2-2, reads DVKVTQSSRYLVKRTGEKVFLECVQDMDHENMFWYRQDPGLGLRLIYFSYDVKMKEKGDIPEGYSVSREKKERFSLILESASTNQTSMYLCASSLYPPGNTGELFFGEGSRLTVL.

This clonotype was picked up a small number of times. The chain carries TRBV10-3 and TRBJ2-2; D remains unclear. Germline V lookup: CDR1 ENHRY, CDR2 SYGVKD. This CDR3 region has 11 residues. Trimming stripped 6 bases from V and 3 bases from J, with 2 bases between. This chain's CDR3 is CAIRDTGELFF. DNA for the CDR3: TGTGCCATCAGAGACACCGGGGAGCTGTTTTTT.

This clonotype was counted a few times. The CDR3 sequence is CASSGRGIQPQHF. The CDR3 region has the DNA TGTGCCAGCAGCGGACGTGGAATACAGCCCCAGCATTTT. The chain employs TRBV2 and TRBJ1-5; D not resolved. V lost 6 bases to trimming and J lost 7 bases, with 13 bases between them. CDR1 and CDR2 from the germline V gene are SNHLY and FYNNEI. This CDR3 has 13 residues.

This clonotype was seen repeatedly, ten times or more. The chain couples TRBV3-1 to TRBJ2-1; D not resolved. V shed 1 base and J shed 2 bases, with 9 bases lying between them. The CDR3 extends over 15 amino acids. Germline lookup yields CDR1 LGHDT and CDR2 YNNKEL (reference sequence). CDR3 region: CASSQGPPTYNEQFF. CDR3 nucleotides: TGTGCCAGCAGCCAAGGACCCCCAACCTACAATGAGCAGTTCTTC.

Many counts were recorded for this clonotype. The chain is built from TRBV20-1 and TRBJ1-1; D not resolved. The germline V gene encodes CDR1 DFQATT and CDR2 SNEGSKA (reference sequence). The CDR3 contains 14 residues. The germline V and J ends were trimmed by 6 bases and 1 base, with 15 bases remaining between them. CDR3 amino acids: CSAPDGVSNTEAFF. The CDR3, as DNA: TGCAGTGCCCCAGACGGGGTCTCGAACACTGAAGCTTTCTTT.